This TCR beta chain was found in a study of identifying expanded T cells in peripheral blood. Notes on the study in general: Technical replicates showed about 1.2 changed clones; two weeks about 16.4; four weeks 19. Variance in clone template counts between approximately 2-week samples significantly increased with total template count across all healthy donors.

No infections or other immune events were documented during collection. Worth noting for this clone: What it recognizes is unknown.

Assay used: immunoSEQ multiplex PCR; TCRdb lists only in-frame clones, some missing. Among around 84,000 clones listed, about 90% were seen once. The length of the CDR3 is 12 residues. Germline V gives CDR1 SGHAT, CDR2 FQNNGV. Between the trimmed V and J ends, which lost 6 bases and 9 bases, there was a span of 12 bases. This clonotype was obtained from a person aged 18 to 70 in good health. V is TRBV11-2 and J is TRBJ2-1; D is possibly TRBD2 (6 bases). Material for sequencing was blood. CDR3 amino acids: CASSWDSIEQFF. CDR3 coding DNA: TGTGCCAGCAGTTGGGACTCGATTGAGCAGTTCTTC.